This T cell receptor (beta chain) was sequenced during a study of cytomegalovirus exposure and HLA in healthy donors. The CDR3 is 15 residues long. V was pared by 5 bases and J by 0 bases, with 2 bases of the junction left unmatched. Germline V gene sequence: CDR1 MNHEY, CDR2 SMNVEV (reference sequence). Concerning this clone itself: Its specificity is unknown.

General study findings and limits: The listing of 150 or so TCR beta chains classed them as cytomegalovirus-associated.

The PCR ran on 60 Vbeta and 13 Jbeta primers. Assay: immunoSEQ multiplex PCR; the TCRdb copy retains only in-frame clones and omits some. The sample consists of about 99,000 clones, roughly 72% of them appearing once. The sequence derives from a woman under 30 in good health and CMV-seropositive. V and J are TRBV27 and TRBJ1-5; 9 bases align to TRBD1. The sequencing sample was made of PBMCs. As DNA, the CDR3 is TGTGCCAGCAGTGGACAGGGGTTTAGCAATCAGCCCCAGCATTTT. It specifies CASSGQGFSNQPQHF.